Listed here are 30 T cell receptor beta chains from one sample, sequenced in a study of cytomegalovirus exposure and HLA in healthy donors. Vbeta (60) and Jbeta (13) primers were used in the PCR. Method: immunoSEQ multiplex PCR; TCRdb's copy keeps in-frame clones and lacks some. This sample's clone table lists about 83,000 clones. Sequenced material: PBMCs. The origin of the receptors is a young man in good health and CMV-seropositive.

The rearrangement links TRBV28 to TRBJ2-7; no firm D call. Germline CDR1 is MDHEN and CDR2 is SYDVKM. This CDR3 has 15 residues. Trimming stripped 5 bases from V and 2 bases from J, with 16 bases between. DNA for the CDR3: TGTGCCAGCAGTCCCCGAGGAAGCGCGACCTACGAGCAGTACTTC. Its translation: CASSPRGSATYEQYF.

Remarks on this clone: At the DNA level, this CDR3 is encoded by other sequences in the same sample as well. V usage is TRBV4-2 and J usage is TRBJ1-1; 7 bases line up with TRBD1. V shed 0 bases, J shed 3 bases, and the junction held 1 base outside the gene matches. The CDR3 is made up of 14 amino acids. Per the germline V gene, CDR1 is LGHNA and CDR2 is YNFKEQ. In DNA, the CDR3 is TGTGCCAGCAGCCAAGATGGGACAGACACTGAAGCTTTCTTT. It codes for CASSQDGTDTEAFF.

Here the CDR3 DNA reads TGTGCCAGCAGCCAAGAGCGGGCGGCCTACGAGCAGTACTTC. Protein: CASSQERAAYEQYF. This sequence joins TRBV4-2 and TRBJ2-7, with D possibly TRBD2 on 5 matching bases. Deletions cut 0 bases from V and 2 bases from J, with 8 bases between. Per the germline V gene, CDR1 is LGHNA and CDR2 is YNFKEQ. CDR3 length: 14 residues.

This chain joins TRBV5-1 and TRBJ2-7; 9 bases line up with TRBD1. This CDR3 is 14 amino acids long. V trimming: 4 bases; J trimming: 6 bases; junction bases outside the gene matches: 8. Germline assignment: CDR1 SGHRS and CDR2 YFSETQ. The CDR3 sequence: CASSAYDRGGEQYF. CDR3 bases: TGCGCCAGCAGCGCCTATGACAGGGGGGGCGAGCAGTACTTC.

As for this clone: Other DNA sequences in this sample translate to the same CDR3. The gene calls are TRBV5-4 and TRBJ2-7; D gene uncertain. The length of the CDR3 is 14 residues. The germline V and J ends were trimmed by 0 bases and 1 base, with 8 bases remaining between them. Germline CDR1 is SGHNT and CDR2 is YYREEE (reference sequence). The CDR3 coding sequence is TGTGCCAGCAGCTTGGACCTATCTTCCTACGAGCAGTACTTC. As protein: CASSLDLSSYEQYF. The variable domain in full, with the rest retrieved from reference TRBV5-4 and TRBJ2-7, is ETGVTQSPTHLIKTRGQQVTLRCSSQSGHNTVSWYQQALGQGPQFIFQYYREEENGRGNFPPRFSGLQFPNYSSELNVNALELDDSALYLCASSLDLSSYEQYFGPGTRLTVT.

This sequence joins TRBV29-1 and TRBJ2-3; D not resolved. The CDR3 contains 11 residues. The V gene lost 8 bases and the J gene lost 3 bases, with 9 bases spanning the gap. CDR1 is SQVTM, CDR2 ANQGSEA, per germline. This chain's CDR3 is CSTRMTDTQYF. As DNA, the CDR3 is TGCAGCACACGCATGACAGATACGCAGTATTTT.

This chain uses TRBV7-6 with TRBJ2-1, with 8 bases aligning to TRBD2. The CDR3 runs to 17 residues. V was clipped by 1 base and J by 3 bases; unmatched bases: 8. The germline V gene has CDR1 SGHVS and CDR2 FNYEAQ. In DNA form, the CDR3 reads TGTGCCAGCAGCTTAGTATCAGTTGCGGGAGGCTACAATGAGCAGTTCTTC. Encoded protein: CASSLVSVAGGYNEQFF. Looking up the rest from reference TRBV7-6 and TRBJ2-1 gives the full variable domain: GAGVSQSPRYKVTKRGQDVALRCDPISGHVSLYWYRQALGQGPEFLTYFNYEAQQDKSGLPNDRFSAERPEGSISTLTIQRTEQRDSAMYRCASSLVSVAGGYNEQFFGPGTRLTVL.

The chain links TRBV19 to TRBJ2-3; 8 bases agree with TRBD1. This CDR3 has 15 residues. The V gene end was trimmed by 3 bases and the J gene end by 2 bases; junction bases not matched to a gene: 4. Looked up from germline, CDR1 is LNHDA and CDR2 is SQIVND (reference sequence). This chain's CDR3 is CASSIYRGYTDTQYF. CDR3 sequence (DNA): TGTGCCAGTAGTATCTACAGGGGGTACACAGATACGCAGTATTTT.

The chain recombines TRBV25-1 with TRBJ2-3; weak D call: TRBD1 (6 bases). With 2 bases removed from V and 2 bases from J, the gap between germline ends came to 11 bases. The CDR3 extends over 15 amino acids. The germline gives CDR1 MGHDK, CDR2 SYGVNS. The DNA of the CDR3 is TGTGCCAGCAGTGAACGAGGACAGATCACAGATACGCAGTATTTT. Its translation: CASSERGQITDTQYF. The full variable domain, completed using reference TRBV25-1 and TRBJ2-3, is EADIYQTPRYLVIGTGKKITLECSQTMGHDKMYWYQQDPGMELHLIHYSYGVNSTEKGDLSSESTVSRIRTEHFPLTLESARPSHTSQYLCASSERGQITDTQYFGPGTRLTVL.

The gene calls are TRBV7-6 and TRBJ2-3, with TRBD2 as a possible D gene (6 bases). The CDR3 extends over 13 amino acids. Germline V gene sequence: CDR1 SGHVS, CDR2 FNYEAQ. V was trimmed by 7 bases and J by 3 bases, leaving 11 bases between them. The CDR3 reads CASNAEGTDTQYF. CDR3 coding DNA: TGTGCCAGCAACGCGGAGGGGACAGATACGCAGTATTTT.

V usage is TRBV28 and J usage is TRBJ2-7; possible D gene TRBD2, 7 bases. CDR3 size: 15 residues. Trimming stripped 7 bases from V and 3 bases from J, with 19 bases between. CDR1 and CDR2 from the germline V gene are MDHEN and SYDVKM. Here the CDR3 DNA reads TGTGCCAGCACCTCTGCGGGGGCTAGCGGCTACGAGCAGTACTTC. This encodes CASTSAGASGYEQYF.

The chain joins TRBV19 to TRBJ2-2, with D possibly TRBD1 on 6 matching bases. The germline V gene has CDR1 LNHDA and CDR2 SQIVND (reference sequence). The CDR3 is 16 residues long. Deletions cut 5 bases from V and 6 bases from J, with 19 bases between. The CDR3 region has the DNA TGTGCCAGTAGTCCCCTCTCTACAGGGAAGGCCGGGGAGCTGTTTTTT. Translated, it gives CASSPLSTGKAGELFF.

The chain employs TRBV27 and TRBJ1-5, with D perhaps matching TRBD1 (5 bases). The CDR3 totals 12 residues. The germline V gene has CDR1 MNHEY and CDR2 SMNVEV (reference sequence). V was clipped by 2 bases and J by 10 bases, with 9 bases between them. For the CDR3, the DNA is TGTGCCAGCAGTTTACTTCAGGGTCCCCAGCATTTT. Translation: CASSLLQGPQHF.

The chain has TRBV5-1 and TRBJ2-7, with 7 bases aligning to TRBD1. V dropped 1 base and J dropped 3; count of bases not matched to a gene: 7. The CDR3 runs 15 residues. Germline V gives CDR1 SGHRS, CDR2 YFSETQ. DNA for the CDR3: TGCGCCAGCAGCTTGATGGGGGACAGTGACTACGAGCAGTACTTC. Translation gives CASSLMGDSDYEQYF.

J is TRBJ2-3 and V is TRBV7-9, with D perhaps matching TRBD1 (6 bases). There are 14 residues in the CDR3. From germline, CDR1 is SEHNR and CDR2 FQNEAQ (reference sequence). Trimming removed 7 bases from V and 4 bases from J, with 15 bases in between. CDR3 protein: CASTLEQGADTQYF. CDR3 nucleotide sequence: TGTGCCAGCACCCTGGAACAGGGTGCAGATACGCAGTATTTT.

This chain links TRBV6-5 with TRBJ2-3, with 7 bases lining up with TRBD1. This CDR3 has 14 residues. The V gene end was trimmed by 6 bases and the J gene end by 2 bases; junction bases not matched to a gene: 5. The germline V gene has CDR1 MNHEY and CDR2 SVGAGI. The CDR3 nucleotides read TGTGCCAGCAGCTGGGACAGTGACACAGATACGCAGTATTTT. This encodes CASSWDSDTDTQYF.

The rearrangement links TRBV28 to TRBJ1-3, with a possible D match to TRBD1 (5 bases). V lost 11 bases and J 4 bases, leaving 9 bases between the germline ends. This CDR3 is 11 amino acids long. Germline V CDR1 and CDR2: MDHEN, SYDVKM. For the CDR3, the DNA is TGTGCCGGGGCCGGGGGAAACACCATATATTTT. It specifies CAGAGGNTIYF.

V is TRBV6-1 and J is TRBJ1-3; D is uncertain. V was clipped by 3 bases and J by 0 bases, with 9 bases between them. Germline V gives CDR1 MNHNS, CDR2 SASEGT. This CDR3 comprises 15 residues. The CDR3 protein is CASSEEGTSGNTIYF. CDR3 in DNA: TGTGCCAGCAGTGAGGAGGGTACCTCTGGAAACACCATATATTTT.

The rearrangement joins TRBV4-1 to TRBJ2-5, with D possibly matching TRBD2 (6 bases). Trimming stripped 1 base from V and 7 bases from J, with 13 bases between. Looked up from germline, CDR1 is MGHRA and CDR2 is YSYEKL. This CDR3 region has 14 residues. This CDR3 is CASSQGLREATQYF. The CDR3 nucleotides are TGCGCCAGCAGCCAAGGGCTGCGGGAAGCGACCCAGTACTTC.

As DNA, the CDR3 is TGTGCCAGTAGTACACGACAGGGGGCGAACTCAAATGAAAAACTGTTTTTT. Its translation is CASSTRQGANSNEKLFF. This rearrangement joins TRBV19 to TRBJ1-4, with TRBD1 matching over 10 bases. There are 17 residues in the CDR3. Germline V gene sequence: CDR1 LNHDA, CDR2 SQIVND (reference sequence). With V trimmed by 4 bases and J by 5 bases, 10 bases remained unmatched.

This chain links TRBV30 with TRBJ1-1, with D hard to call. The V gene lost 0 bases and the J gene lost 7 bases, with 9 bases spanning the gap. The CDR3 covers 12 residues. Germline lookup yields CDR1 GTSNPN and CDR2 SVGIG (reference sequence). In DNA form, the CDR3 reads TGTGCCTGGAGTGTAATGCGGGTTGAAGCTTTCTTT. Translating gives CAWSVMRVEAFF. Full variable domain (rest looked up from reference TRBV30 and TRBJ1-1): SQTIHQWPATLVQPVGSPLSLECTVEGTSNPNLYWYRQAAGRGLQLLFYSVGIGQISSEVPQNLSASRPQDRQFILSSKKLLLSDSGFYLCAWSVMRVEAFFGQGTRLTVV.

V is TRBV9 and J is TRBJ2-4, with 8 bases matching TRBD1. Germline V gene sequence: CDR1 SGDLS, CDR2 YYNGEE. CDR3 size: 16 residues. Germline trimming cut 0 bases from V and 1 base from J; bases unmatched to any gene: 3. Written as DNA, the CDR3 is TGTGCCAGCAGCGTAGGGACAGGGCTGGCCAAAAACATTCAGTACTTC. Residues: CASSVGTGLAKNIQYF.

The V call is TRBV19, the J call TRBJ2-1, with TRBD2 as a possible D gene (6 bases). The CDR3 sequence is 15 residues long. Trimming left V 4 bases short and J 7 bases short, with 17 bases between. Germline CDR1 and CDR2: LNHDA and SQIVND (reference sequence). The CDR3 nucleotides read TGTGCCAGTAGTACTTTAGCGGTGAGGACTAATGAGCAGTTCTTC. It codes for CASSTLAVRTNEQFF.

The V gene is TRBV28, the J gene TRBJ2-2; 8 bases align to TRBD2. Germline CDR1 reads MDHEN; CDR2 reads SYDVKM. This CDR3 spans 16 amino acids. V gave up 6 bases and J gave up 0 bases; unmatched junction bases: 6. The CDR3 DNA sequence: TGTGCCAGCAGCCGCCGGGGACTAGCGAACACCGGGGAGCTGTTTTTT. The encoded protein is CASSRRGLANTGELFF.

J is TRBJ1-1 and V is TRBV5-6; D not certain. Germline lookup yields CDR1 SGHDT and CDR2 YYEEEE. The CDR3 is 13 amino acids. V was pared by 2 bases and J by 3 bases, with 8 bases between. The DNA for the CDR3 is TGTGCCAGCAGCTTTACTCTGGACACTGAAGCTTTCTTT. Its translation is CASSFTLDTEAFF.

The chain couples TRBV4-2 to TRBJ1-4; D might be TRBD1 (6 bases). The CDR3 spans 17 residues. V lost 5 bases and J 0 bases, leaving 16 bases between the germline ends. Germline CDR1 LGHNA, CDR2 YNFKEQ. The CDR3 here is CASSGGSSQATNEKLFF. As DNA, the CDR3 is TGTGCCAGCAGCGGGGGCAGTTCCCAAGCAACTAATGAAAAACTGTTTTTT.

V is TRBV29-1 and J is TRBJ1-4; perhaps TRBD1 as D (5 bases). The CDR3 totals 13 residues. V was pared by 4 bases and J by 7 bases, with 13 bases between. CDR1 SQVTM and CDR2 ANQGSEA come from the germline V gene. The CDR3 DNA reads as TGCAGCGTTGCGACCGGGGGGGTTGAAAAACTGTTTTTT. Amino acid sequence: CSVATGGVEKLFF.

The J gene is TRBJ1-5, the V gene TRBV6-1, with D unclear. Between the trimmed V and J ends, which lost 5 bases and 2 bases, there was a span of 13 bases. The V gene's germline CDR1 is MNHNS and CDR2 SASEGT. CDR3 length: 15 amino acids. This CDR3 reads CASSRDGRGNQPQHF. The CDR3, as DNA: TGTGCCAGCAGTAGAGACGGGCGGGGCAATCAGCCCCAGCATTTT.

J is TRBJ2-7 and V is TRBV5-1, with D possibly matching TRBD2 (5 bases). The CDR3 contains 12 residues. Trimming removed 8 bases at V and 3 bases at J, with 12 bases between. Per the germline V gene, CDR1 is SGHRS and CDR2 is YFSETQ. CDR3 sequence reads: CASTSGNYEQYF. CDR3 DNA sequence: TGCGCCAGTACAAGCGGAAACTACGAGCAGTACTTC. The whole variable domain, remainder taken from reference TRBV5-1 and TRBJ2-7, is KAGVTQTPRYLIKTRGQQVTLSCSPISGHRSVSWYQQTPGQGLQFLFEYFSETQRNKGNFPGRFSGRQFSNSRSEMNVSTLELGDSALYLCASTSGNYEQYFGPGTRLTVT.

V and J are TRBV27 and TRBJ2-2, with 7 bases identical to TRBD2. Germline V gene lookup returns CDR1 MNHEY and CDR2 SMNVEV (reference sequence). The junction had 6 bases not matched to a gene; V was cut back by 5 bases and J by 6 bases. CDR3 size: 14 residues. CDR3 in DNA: TGTGCCAGCAGTCCCCATGGACTAGCCGGGGAGCTGTTTTTT. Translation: CASSPHGLAGELFF.